One T cell receptor (beta chain) is described in this entry. The antigen remains undetermined. With a J-beta primer mix and a sample-barcoded 5' primer, a second PCR ran about 6 to 11 cycles. Tagging of each cDNA molecule was performed by a template-switch adaptor with 12 random nucleotides. TCRdb passed the 5' RACE reads through MiXCR, listing each CDR3 protein once. The sample has more than 1,400,000 distinct CDR3 sequences; approximately 38% are singletons. Healthy Russian Caucasian donors spanned ages about 6 to 100 years. The entry originates in a study of blood T cells in healthy people across ages. General study points: From one million sequenced T cells, diversity estimates were lower bounds.

The CDR3 spans 9 residues. Trimming pared 3 bases from V and 10 bases from J, leaving 1 base between. CDR1 is MNHEY and CDR2 is SMNVEV in the germline V gene (reference sequence). The J gene is TRBJ1-5, the V gene TRBV27; D call uncertain. Sequencing was done on a sample of blood. The receptor was derived from a young woman in good health. Here the CDR3 DNA reads TGTGCCAGCAGTTTTCCCCAGCATTTT. It translates to CASSFPQHF.